This TCR beta chain is drawn from a study of blood T cell repertoires in COVID-19. TCRdb keeps only in-frame clones here, not all; method: immunoSEQ multiplex PCR. The sample records hundreds of thousands of clones, around 83% being singletons. With 6 bases clipped from V and 3 bases from J, the junction kept 4 bases outside the gene matches. CDR3 length equals 15 residues. Germline lookup yields CDR1 MNHEY and CDR2 SVGAGI. Sequenced input: PBMCs or T cells enriched from blood (not recorded which). V is TRBV6-5 and J is TRBJ2-1, with 11 bases aligning to TRBD2. The receptor comes from a man aged 40-49 years who had been exposed to COVID-19. The CDR3 nucleotides are TGTGCCAGCAGCCTAGCGGGAGGAGGCTACAATGAGCAGTTCTTC. Amino acid sequence: CASSLAGGGYNEQFF.